The source of this T cell receptor beta chain is a study of early T cells in non-severe SARS-CoV-2 infection. Study-level background: Sequenced bulk RNA came from whole blood that was unsorted, and chains were unpaired.

This CDR3 comprises 16 residues. Germline values: CDR1 MGHRA, CDR2 YSYEKL. Trimming took 1 base from V and 2 from J, leaving 12 bases between them. This clonotype was detected only a few times. MiXCR, run by TCRdb on the 5' RACE reads, gives a single entry per CDR3 protein. The sample has about 83,000 distinct CDR3 sequences; about 10% are singletons. Sample: whole blood, taken at baseline. This TCR was sampled from an adult who was a healthcare worker with PCR-confirmed SARS-CoV-2 infection or an uninfected control (not recorded which). The rearrangement joins TRBV4-1 to TRBJ2-4; D call uncertain. Here the CDR3 DNA reads TGCGCCAGCAGCCAAGGGGTGGATGGTTCCAAAAACATTCAGTACTTC. Protein sequence: CASSQGVDGSKNIQYF.